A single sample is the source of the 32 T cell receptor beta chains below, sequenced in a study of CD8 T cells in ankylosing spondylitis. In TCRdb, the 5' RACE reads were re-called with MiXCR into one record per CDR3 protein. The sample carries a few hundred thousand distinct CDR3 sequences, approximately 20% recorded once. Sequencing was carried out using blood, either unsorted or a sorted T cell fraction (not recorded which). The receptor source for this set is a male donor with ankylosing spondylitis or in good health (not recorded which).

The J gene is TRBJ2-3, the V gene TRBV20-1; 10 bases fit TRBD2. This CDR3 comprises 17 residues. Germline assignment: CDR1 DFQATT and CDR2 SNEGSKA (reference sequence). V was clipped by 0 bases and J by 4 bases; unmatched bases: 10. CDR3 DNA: TGCAGTGCTAGAGATCATATGGGGACTAGCGTTGCAGATACGCAGTATTTT. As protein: CSARDHMGTSVADTQYF.

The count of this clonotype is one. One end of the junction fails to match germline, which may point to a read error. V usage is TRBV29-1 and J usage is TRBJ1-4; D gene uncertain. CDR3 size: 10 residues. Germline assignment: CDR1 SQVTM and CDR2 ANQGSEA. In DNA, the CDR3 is TGCAGCGTTCTTGCTGAAAACCTGTTTTTT. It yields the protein CSVLAENLFF.

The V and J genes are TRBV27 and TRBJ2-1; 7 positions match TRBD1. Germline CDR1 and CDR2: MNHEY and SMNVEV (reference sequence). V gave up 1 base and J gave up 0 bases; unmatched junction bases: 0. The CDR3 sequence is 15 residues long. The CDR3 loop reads CASSLWTGSYNEQFF. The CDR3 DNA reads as TGTGCCAGCAGTTTATGGACAGGCTCCTACAATGAGCAGTTCTTC.

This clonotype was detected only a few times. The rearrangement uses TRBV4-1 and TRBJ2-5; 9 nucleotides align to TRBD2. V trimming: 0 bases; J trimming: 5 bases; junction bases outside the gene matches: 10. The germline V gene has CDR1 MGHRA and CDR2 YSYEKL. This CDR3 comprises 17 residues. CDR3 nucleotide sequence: TGCGCCAGCAGCCAAGATATTCTCGAGCGGGAGGTGGAGACCCAGTACTTC. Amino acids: CASSQDILEREVETQYF.

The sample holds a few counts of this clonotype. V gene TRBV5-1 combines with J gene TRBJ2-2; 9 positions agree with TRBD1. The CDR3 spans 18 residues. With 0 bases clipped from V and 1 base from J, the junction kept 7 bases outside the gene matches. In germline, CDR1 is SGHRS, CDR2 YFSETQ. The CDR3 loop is CASSLVGLGQGNTGELFF. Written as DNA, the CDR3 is TGCGCCAGCAGCTTGGTCGGGCTGGGACAGGGGAACACCGGGGAGCTGTTTTTT.

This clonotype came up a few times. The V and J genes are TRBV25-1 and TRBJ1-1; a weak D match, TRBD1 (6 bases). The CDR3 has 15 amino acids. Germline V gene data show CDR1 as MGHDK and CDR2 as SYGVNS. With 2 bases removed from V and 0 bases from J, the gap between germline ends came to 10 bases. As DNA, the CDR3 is TGTGCCAGCAGTGAAATGACAGGAATGAACACTGAAGCTTTCTTT. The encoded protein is CASSEMTGMNTEAFF.

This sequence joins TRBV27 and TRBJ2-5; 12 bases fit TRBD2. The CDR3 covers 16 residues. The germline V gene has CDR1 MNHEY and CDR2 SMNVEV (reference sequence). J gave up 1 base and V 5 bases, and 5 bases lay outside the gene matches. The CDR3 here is CASSNLAGGLQETQYF. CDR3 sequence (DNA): TGTGCCAGCAGTAACCTAGCGGGAGGGCTCCAAGAGACCCAGTACTTC.

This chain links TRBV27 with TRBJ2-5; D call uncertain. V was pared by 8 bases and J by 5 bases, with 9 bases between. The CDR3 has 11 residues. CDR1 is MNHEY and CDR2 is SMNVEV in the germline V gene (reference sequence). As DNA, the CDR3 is TGTGCCAGCGCCCGAGGCGAGACCCAGTACTTC. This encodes CASARGETQYF.

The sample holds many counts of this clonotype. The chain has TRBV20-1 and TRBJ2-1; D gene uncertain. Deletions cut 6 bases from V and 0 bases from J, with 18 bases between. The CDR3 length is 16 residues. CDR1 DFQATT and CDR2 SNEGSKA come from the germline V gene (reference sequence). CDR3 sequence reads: CSALSSVLSSYNEQFF. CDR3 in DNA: TGCAGTGCCTTAAGCTCGGTCTTAAGCTCCTACAATGAGCAGTTCTTC.

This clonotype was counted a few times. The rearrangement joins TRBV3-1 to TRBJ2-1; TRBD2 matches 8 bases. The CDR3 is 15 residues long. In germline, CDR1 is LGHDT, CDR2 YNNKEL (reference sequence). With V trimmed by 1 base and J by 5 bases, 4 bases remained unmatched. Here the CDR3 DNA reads TGTGCCAGCAGCCAAGGAAATAGCGGGAACAATGAGCAGTTCTTC. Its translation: CASSQGNSGNNEQFF.

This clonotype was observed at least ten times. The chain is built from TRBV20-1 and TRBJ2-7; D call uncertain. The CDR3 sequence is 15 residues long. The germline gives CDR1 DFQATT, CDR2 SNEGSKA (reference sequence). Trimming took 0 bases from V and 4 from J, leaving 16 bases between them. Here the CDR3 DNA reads TGCAGTGCTAGAGAGAGTGACCTCCGTCTTTACGAGCAGTACTTC. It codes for CSARESDLRLYEQYF.

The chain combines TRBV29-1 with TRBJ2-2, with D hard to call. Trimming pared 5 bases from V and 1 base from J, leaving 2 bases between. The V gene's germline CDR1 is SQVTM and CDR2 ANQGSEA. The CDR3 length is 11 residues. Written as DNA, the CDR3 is TGCAGCGTTTGGAACACCGGGGAGCTGTTTTTT. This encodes CSVWNTGELFF.

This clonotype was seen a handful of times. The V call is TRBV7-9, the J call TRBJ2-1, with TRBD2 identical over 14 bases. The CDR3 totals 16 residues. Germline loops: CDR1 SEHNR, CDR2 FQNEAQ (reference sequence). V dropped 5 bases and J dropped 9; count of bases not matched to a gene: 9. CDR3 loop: CASSPRLAGGWSEQFF. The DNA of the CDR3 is TGTGCCAGCAGCCCCCGACTAGCGGGAGGGTGGAGTGAGCAGTTCTTC.

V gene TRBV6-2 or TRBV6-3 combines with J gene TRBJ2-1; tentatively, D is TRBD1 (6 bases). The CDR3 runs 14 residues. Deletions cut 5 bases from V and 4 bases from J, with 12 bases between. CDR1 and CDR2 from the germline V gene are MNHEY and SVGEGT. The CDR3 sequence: CASSPQGTYNEQFF. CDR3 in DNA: TGTGCCAGCAGTCCTCAGGGGACGTACAATGAGCAGTTCTTC.

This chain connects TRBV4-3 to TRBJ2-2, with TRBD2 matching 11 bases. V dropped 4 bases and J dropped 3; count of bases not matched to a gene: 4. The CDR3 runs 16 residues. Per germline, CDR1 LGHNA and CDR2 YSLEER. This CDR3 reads CASSPSSGRDTGELFF. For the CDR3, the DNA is TGCGCCAGCAGCCCAAGTAGCGGGAGGGACACCGGGGAGCTGTTTTTT.

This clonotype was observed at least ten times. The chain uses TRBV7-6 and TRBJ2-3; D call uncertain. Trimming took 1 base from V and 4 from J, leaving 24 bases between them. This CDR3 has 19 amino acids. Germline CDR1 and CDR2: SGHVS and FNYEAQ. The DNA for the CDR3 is TGTGCCAGCAGCTTAGTCGTCCGGGTGGTGGGCAAAAGCCCAGATACGCAGTATTTT. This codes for CASSLVVRVVGKSPDTQYF.

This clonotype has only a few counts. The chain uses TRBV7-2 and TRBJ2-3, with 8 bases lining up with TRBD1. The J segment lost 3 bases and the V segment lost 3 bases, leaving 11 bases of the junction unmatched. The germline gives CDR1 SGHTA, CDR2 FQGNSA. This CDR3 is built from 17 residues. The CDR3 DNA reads TGTGCCAGCAGCTTGGGGACAGGTCTACCGCCTACAGATACGCAGTATTTT. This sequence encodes CASSLGTGLPPTDTQYF.

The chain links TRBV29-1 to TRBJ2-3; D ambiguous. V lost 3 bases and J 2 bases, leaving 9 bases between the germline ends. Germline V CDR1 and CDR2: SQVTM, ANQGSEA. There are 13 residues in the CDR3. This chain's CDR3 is CSVDGKYTDTQYF. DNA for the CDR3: TGCAGCGTTGACGGCAAGTACACAGATACGCAGTATTTT.

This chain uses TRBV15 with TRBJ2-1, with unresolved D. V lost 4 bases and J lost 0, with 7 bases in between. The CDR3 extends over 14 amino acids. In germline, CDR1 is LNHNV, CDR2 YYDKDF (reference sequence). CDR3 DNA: TGTGCCACCAGCACACAGATCTCCTACAATGAGCAGTTCTTC. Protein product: CATSTQISYNEQFF.

CDR3: CASTVSGSIPGELFF. The CDR3 nucleotides read TGTGCCAGCACCGTTAGCGGGAGTATTCCCGGGGAGCTGTTTTTT. The chain recombines TRBV3-1 with TRBJ2-2; 9 bases line up with TRBD2. Germline trimming cut 7 bases from V and 6 bases from J; bases unmatched to any gene: 9. The CDR3 is made up of 15 amino acids. Looked up from germline, CDR1 is LGHDT and CDR2 is YNNKEL (reference sequence).

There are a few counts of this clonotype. The CDR3 protein is CSVEDGREGPEQYF. The DNA for the CDR3 is TGCAGCGTTGAAGATGGACGGGAGGGCCCCGAGCAGTACTTC. This chain joins TRBV29-1 and TRBJ2-7; 8 bases line up with TRBD2. Germline CDR1 and CDR2: SQVTM and ANQGSEA. This CDR3 is built from 14 residues. V lost 0 bases to trimming and J lost 6 bases; unmatched junction nucleotides: 7.

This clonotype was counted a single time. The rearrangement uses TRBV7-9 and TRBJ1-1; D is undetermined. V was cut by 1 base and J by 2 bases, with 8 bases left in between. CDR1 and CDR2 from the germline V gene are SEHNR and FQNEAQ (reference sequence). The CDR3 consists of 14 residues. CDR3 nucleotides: TGTGCCAGCAGCTTAGTGGAGGGCAACACTGAAGCTTTCTTT. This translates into CASSLVEGNTEAFF. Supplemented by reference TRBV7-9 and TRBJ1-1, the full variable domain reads DTGVSQNPRHKITKRGQNVTFRCDPISEHNRLYWYRQTLGQGPEFLTYFQNEAQLEKSRLLSDRFSAERPKGSFSTLEIQRTEQGDSAMYLCASSLVEGNTEAFFGQGTRLTVV.

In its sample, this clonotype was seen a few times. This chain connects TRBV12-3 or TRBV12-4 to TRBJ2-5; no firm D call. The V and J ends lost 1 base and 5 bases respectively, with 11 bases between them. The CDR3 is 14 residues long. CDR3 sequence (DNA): TGTGCCAGCAGTTTAGGGCAGACCTGGGAGACCCAGTACTTC. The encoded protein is CASSLGQTWETQYF.

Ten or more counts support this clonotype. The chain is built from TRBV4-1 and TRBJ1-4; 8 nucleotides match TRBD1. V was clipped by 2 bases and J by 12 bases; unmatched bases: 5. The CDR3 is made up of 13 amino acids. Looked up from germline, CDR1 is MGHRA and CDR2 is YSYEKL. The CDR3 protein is CASSQLQGVQLFF. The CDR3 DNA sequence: TGCGCCAGCAGCCAATTACAGGGGGTACAACTGTTTTTT.

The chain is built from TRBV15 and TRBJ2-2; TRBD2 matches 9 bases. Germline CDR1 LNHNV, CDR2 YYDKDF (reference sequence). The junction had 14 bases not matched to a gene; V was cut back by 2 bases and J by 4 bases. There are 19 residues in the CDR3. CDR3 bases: TGTGCCACCAGCAGACCGTACCGACTAGCGGAGAGGGGCACCGGGGAGCTGTTTTTT. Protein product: CATSRPYRLAERGTGELFF. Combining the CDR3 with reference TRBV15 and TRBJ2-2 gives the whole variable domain DAMVIQNPRYQVTQFGKPVTLSCSQTLNHNVMYWYQQKSSQAPKLLFHYYDKDFNNEADTPDNFQSRRPNTSFCFLDIRSPGLGDTAMYLCATSRPYRLAERGTGELFFGEGSRLTVL.

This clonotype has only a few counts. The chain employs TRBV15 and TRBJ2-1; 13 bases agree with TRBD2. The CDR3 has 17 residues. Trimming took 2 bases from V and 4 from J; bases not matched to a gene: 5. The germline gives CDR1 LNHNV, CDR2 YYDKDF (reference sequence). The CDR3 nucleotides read TGTGCCACCAGCAGACGACTAGCGGGAGGTCTATACAATGAGCAGTTCTTC. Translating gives CATSRRLAGGLYNEQFF. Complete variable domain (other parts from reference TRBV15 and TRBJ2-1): DAMVIQNPRYQVTQFGKPVTLSCSQTLNHNVMYWYQQKSSQAPKLLFHYYDKDFNNEADTPDNFQSRRPNTSFCFLDIRSPGLGDTAMYLCATSRRLAGGLYNEQFFGPGTRLTVL.

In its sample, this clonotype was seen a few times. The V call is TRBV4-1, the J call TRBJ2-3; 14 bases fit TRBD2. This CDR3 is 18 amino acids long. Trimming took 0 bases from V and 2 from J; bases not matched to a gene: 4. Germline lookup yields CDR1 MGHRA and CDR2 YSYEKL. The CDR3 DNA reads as TGCGCCAGCAGCCAAGAAGGGGGACTAGCGGGAGCCACAGATACGCAGTATTTT. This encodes CASSQEGGLAGATDTQYF.

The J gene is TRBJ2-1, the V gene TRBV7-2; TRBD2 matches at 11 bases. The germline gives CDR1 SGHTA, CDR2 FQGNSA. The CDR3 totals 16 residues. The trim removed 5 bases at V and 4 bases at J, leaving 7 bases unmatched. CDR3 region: CASSPFGTSGYNEQFF. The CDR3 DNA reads TGTGCCAGCAGCCCGTTCGGGACTAGCGGATACAATGAGCAGTTCTTC.

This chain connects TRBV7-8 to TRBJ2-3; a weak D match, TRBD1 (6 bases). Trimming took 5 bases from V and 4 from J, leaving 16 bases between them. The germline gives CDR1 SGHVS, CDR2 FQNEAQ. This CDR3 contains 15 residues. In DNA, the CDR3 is TGTGCCAGCAGCCCCCCGCAGGGGTGGGCAGATACGCAGTATTTT. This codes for CASSPPQGWADTQYF. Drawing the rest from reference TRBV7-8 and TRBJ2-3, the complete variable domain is GAGVSQSPRYKVAKRGQDVALRCDPISGHVSLFWYQQALGQGPEFLTYFQNEAQLDKSGLPSDRFFAERPEGSVSTLKIQRTQQEDSAVYLCASSPPQGWADTQYFGPGTRLTVL.

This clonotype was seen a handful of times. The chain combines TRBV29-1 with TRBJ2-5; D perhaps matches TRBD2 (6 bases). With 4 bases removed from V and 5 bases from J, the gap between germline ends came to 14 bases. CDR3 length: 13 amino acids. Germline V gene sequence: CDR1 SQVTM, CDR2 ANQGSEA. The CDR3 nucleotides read TGCAGCGTTGGGTGGCTCCGGGGGGAGACCCAGTACTTC. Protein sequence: CSVGWLRGETQYF.

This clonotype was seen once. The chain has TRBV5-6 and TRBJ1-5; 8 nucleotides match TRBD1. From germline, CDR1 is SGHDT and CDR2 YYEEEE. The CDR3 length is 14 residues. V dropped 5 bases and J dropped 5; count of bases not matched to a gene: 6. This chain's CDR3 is CASSYQGAYQPQHF. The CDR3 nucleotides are TGTGCCAGCAGTTACCAGGGGGCTTATCAGCCCCAGCATTTT.

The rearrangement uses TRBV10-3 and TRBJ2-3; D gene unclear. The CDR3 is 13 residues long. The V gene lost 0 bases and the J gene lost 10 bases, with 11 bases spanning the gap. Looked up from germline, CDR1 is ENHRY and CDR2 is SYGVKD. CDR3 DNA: TGTGCCATCAGTGAGTCGCCGGCATTGGCGCAGTATTTT. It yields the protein CAISESPALAQYF.